The next 4 T cell receptor beta chains were all read from a single sample in a study of blood T cell repertoires in COVID-19. Assay: immunoSEQ multiplex PCR; the TCRdb copy retains only in-frame clones and omits some. The repertoire holds approximately 300,000 clones, with about 90% as singletons. The sequencing sample was made of PBMCs or T cells enriched from blood (not recorded which). The receptor source for this set is a woman in her twenties or thirties who had recovered from COVID-19.

The V call is TRBV3-1 (or the pseudogene TRBV3-2), the J call TRBJ2-1, with 10 bases fitting TRBD1. Per the germline V gene, CDR1 is LGHDT and CDR2 is YNNKEL (reference sequence). This CDR3 contains 16 residues. V lost 4 bases, J lost 0 bases, and 3 bases stayed unmatched. The CDR3 nucleotides are TGTGCCAGCAGCCTAAGGACAGGGGGCTCCTACAATGAGCAGTTCTTC. Translation: CASSLRTGGSYNEQFF.

The count of this clone is one. The gene calls are TRBV11-3 and TRBJ1-1; 7 nucleotides agree with TRBD1. After removal of 5 bases from V and 1 base from J, the junction contained 1 base not matched to a gene. Germline V gene data show CDR1 as SGHNT and CDR2 as YENEEA. This CDR3 contains 13 residues. The CDR3 region has the DNA TGTGCCAGCAGCGACAGGGAGAACACTGAAGCTTTCTTT. Encoded protein: CASSDRENTEAFF. Supplemented by reference TRBV11-3 and TRBJ1-1, the full variable domain reads EAGVVQSPRYKIIEKKQPVAFWCNPISGHNTLYWYLQNLGQGPELLIRYENEEAVDDSQLPKDRFSAERLKGVDSTLKIQPAELGDSAVYLCASSDRENTEAFFGQGTRLTVV.

The rearrangement joins TRBV4-1 to TRBJ1-5; 7 nucleotides agree with TRBD1. The CDR3 is 17 amino acids. Germline values: CDR1 MGHRA, CDR2 YSYEKL. V shed 0 bases and J 3 bases; nucleotides not matched to a gene: 8. The CDR3 sequence is CASSQDGGRGDNQPQHF. CDR3 in DNA: TGCGCCAGCAGCCAAGATGGGGGCAGGGGGGACAATCAGCCCCAGCATTTT.

The chain links TRBV7-2 to TRBJ2-7; 8 positions agree with TRBD2. The CDR3 is 15 amino acids. Germline CDR1 SGHTA, CDR2 FQGNSA. V shed 4 bases, J shed 3 bases, and the junction held 8 bases outside the gene matches. The DNA of the CDR3 is TGTGCCAGCAGCTCCGCGGGGGGATCCGTCTACGAGCAGTACTTC. Its protein product is CASSSAGGSVYEQYF.